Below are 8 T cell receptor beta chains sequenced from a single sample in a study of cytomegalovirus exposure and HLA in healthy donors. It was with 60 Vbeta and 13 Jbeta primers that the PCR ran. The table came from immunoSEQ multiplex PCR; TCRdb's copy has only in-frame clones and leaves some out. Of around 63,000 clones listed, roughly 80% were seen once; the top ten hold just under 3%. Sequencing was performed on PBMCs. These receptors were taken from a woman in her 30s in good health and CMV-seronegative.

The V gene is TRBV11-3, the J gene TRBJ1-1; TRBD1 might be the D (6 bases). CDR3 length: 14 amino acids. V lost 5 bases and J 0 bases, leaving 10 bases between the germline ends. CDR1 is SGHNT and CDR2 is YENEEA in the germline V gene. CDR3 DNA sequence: TGTGCCAGCAGCGTACAGGGCCTGAACACTGAAGCTTTCTTT. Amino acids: CASSVQGLNTEAFF.

The CDR3 region is CASSSGGYGYTF. The CDR3 bases are TGTGCCAGCAGCTCGGGGGGGTATGGCTACACCTTC. The chain uses TRBV5-4 and TRBJ1-2; D may be TRBD1 (5 bases). Trimming took 3 bases from V and 5 from J, leaving 8 bases between them. This CDR3 comprises 12 residues. Germline CDR1 SGHNT, CDR2 YYREEE (reference sequence).

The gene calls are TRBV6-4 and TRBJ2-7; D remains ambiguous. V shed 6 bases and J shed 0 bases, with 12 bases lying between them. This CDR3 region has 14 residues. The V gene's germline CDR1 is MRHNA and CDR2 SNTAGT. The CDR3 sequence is CASRVTDVSYEQYF. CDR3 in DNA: TGTGCCAGCAGAGTTACAGACGTCTCCTACGAGCAGTACTTC.

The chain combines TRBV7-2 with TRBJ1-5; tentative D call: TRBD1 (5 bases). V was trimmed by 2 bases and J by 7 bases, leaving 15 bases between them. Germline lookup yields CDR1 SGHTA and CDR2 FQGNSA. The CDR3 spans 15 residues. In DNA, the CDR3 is TGTGCCAGCAGCTTACCTCTTGGGGCAGGGCAGCCCCAGCATTTT. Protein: CASSLPLGAGQPQHF.

The CDR3 DNA follows: TGCAGCGTTGGGGGGACAGGTTCCTACGAGCAGTACTTC. Its translation is CSVGGTGSYEQYF. The V and J genes are TRBV29-1 and TRBJ2-7; 8 bases are a match to TRBD1. This CDR3 comprises 13 residues. Looked up from germline, CDR1 is SQVTM and CDR2 is ANQGSEA. V trimming: 4 bases; J trimming: 1 base; junction bases outside the gene matches: 3.

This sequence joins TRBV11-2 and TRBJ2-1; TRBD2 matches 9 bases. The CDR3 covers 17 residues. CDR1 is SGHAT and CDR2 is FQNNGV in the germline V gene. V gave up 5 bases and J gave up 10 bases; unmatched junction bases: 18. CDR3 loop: CASSLLGLAGGPEEQFF. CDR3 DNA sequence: TGTGCCAGCAGCCTCTTAGGGCTGGCGGGGGGGCCGGAGGAGCAGTTCTTC.

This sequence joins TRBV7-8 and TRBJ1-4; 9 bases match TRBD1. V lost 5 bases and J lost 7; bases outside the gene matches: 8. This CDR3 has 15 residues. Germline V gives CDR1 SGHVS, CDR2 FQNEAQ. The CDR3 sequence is CASSEQGAIREKLFF. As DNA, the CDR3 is TGTGCCAGCAGCGAACAGGGGGCGATTCGTGAAAAACTGTTTTTT.

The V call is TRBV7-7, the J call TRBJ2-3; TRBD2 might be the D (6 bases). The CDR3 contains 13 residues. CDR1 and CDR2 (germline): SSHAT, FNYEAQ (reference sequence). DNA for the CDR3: TGTGCTAGCGGTAGCGGAGGCACAGATACGCAGTATTTT. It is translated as CASGSGGTDTQYF.